These T cell receptor beta chains were read from a single sample in a study of beta chain features in type 1 diabetes. Generated by immunoSEQ multiplex PCR, the TCRdb table keeps only in-frame clones and is missing some. The table includes around 250,000 clones, roughly an eighth detected once. Sequences were obtained from naive CD4+ T cells from blood. The source is a man in his thirties or forties with type 1 diabetes. The CDR3 runs from the conserved cysteine through the conserved F or W. D genes are given only for firm matches. Expanded clones get a size class; other rows say once, few or many, or leave the size out.

few	TRBV9	-	TRBJ1-1	CASSPRRGQRNTEAFF	TGTGCCAGCAGCCCCCGGCGGGGGCAGCGGAACACTGAAGCTTTCTTT
-	TRBV28	-	TRBJ2-1	CASSEASASYNEQFF	TGTGCCAGCAGTGAGGCTAGCGCATCCTACAATGAGCAGTTCTTC
-	TRBV18	-	TRBJ2-7	CASSPSIDYEQYF	TGTGCCAGCTCACCCTCTATCGATTACGAGCAGTACTTC
-	TRBV7-7	TRBD1	TRBJ2-7	CASSSGQGSYEQYF	TGTGCTAGCAGCTCAGGACAGGGCTCCTACGAGCAGTACTTC
few	TRBV7-9	-	TRBJ1-2	CASEIRRSGYTF	TGTGCCAGCGAAATTCGGAGATCTGGCTACACCTTC
-	TRBV6-5	TRBD1	TRBJ2-1	CASSYSTGYGEFF	TGTGCCAGCAGTTACTCGACAGGGTACGGGGAGTTCTTC
few	TRBV29-1	-	TRBJ2-7	CSVAVQGLPYEQYF	TGCAGCGTTGCGGTGCAGGGGTTACCCTACGAGCAGTACTTC
-	TRBV28	TRBD1	TRBJ2-7	CASSSPGTGDYEQYF	TGTGCCAGCAGTTCTCCCGGGACAGGGGACTACGAGCAGTACTTC
few	TRBV5-4	-	TRBJ2-1	CASSFGGEQFF	TGTGCCAGCAGCTTCGGAGGAGAACAGTTCTTC
few	TRBV10-2	TRBD1	TRBJ1-5	CASREDRGAQPQHF	TGCGCCAGCAGGGAGGACAGGGGAGCTCAGCCCCAGCATTTT
-	TRBV7-9	TRBD2	TRBJ2-7	CASSPVAGSSYEQYF	TGTGCCAGCAGCCCTGTAGCGGGGTCCTCCTACGAGCAGTACTTC
-	TRBV29-1	TRBD1	TRBJ1-2	CSVAEPGTGEFTF	TGCAGCGTTGCAGAACCCGGGACAGGGGAGTTCACCTTC
-	TRBV7-6	TRBD1	TRBJ2-6	CASSLKQGAGANVLTF	TGTGCCAGCAGCTTAAAACAGGGGGCCGGGGCCAACGTCCTGACTTTC
-	TRBV5-4	TRBD1	TRBJ2-2	CASSTQRGRILGELFF	TGTGCCAGCAGCACCCAAAGGGGGCGAATTCTCGGGGAGCTGTTTTTT
-	TRBV28	-	TRBJ2-7	CASSLSLGRGYEQYF	TGTGCCAGCAGTTTATCCCTGGGAAGGGGCTACGAGCAGTACTTC
-	TRBV9	-	TRBJ2-1	CASSVDGRIVINEQFF	TGTGCCAGCAGCGTAGATGGGAGGATCGTTATCAATGAGCAGTTCTTC
few	TRBV19	TRBD1	TRBJ2-1	CASSPGTAYNEQFF	TGTGCCAGTAGCCCCGGGACAGCCTACAATGAGCAGTTCTTC